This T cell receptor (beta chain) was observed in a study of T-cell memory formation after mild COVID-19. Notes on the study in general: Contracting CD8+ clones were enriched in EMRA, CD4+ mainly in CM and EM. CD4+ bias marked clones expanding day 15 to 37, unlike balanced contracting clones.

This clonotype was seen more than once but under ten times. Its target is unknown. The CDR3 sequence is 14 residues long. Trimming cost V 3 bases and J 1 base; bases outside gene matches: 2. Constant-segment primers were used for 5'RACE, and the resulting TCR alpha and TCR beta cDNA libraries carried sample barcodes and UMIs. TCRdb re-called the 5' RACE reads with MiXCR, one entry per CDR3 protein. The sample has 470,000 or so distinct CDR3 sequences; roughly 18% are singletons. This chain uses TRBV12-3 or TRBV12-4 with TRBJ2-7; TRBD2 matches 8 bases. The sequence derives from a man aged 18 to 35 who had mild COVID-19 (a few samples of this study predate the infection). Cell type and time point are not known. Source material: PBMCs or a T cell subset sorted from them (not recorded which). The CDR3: CASSFGGGSYEQYF. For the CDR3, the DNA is TGTGCCAGCAGTTTCGGCGGGGGGTCCTACGAGCAGTACTTC.